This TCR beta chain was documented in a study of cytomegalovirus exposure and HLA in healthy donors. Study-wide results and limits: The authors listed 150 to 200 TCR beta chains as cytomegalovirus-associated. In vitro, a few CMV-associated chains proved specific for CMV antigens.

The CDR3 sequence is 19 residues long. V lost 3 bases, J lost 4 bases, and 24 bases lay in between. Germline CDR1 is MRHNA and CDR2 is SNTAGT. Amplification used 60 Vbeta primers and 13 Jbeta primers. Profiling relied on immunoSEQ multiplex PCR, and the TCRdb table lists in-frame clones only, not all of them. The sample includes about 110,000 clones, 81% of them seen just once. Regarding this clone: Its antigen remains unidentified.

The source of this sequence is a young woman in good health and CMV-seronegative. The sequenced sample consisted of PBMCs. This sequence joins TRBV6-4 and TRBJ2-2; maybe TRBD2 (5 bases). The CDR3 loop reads CASSERTNRDLIITGELFF. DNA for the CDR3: TGTGCCAGCAGTGAGCGAACAAACCGGGATCTCATTATCACCGGGGAGCTGTTTTTT.